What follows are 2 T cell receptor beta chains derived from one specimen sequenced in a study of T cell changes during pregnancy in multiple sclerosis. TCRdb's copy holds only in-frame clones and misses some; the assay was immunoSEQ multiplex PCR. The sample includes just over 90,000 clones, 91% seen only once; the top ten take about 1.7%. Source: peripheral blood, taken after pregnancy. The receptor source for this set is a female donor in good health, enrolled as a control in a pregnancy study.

The CDR3 loop reads CASSLAPKTPIYNEQFF. In DNA, the CDR3 is TGTGCCAGCAGCTTAGCCCCCAAGACACCTATCTACAATGAGCAGTTCTTC. The chain employs TRBV13 and TRBJ2-1, with unresolved D. The CDR3 spans 17 residues. Trimming cost V 1 base and J 3 bases, with 16 bases left between them. Germline CDR1 is PRHDT and CDR2 is FYEKMQ (reference sequence).

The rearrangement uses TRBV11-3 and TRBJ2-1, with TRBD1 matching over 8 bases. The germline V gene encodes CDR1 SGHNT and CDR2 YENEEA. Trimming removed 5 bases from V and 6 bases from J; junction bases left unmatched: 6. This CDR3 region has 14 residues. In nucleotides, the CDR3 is TGTGCCAGCAGCCCGGGACAGGAGATCAATGAGCAGTTCTTC. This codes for CASSPGQEINEQFF. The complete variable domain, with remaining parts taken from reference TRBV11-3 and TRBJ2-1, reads EAGVVQSPRYKIIEKKQPVAFWCNPISGHNTLYWYLQNLGQGPELLIRYENEEAVDDSQLPKDRFSAERLKGVDSTLKIQPAELGDSAVYLCASSPGQEINEQFFGPGTRLTVL.